A selection of T cell receptor beta chains follows, all from one sample in a study of T cell responses to AZD1222 COVID-19 vaccine. Profiled with immunoSEQ multiplex PCR; TCRdb holds only in-frame clones, not every one. The sample records 97,000 or so clones, roughly 92% being singletons. This material consisted of peripheral blood, taken 28 days after the second AZD1222 dose. Receptor source: an adult who received the AZD1222 COVID-19 vaccine. CDR3s include the opening cysteine and the closing phenylalanine or tryptophan. The order of the fields is CDR3 protein, CDR3 DNA, clone size, V gene, J gene, D gene. A D gene is named only where the DNA matches it firmly. Expanded clones get a size class; other rows say once, few or many, or leave the size out.

CASSTSGSWETQYF	TGTGCCAGCAGCACTAGCGGGAGTTGGGAGACCCAGTACTTC	.	TRBV7-2	TRBJ2-5	TRBD2
CASSARRARGRYTGELFF	TGTGCCAGCAGTGCCCGGAGGGCCCGGGGGAGATACACCGGGGAGCTGTTTTTT	.	TRBV27	TRBJ2-2	.
CASSQDRTGHSPLHF	TGTGCCAGCAGCCAAGATCGGACAGGGCATTCACCCCTCCACTTT	.	TRBV4-2	TRBJ1-6	TRBD1
CAISEWGDASGRSEQFF	TGTGCCATCAGTGAGTGGGGGGACGCTAGCGGGAGGAGTGAGCAGTTCTTC	.	TRBV10-3	TRBJ2-1	TRBD2
CASSSGQGVTDTQYF	TGTGCCAGCAGCTCCGGACAGGGGGTCACAGATACGCAGTATTTT	.	TRBV11-2	TRBJ2-3	TRBD1
CASSFGVNTGELFF	TGTGCCAGCAGCTTCGGGGTTAACACCGGGGAGCTGTTTTTT	.	TRBV7-9	TRBJ2-2	.
CASSLLGGPGGSPLHF	TGTGCCAGCAGTTTATTGGGTGGGCCGGGAGGTTCACCCCTCCACTTT	.	TRBV27	TRBJ1-6	.
CASSARGTSANTDTQYF	TGTGCCAGCAGTGCGCGGGGGACTAGTGCTAACACAGATACGCAGTATTTT	.	TRBV6-1	TRBJ2-3	TRBD2
CASSGLAGHTDTQYF	TGTGCCAGTTCGGGACTAGCGGGACACACAGATACGCAGTATTTT	.	TRBV28	TRBJ2-3	TRBD2
CASSLGGTRGYTEAFF	TGCGCCAGCAGCTTGGGAGGGACAAGGGGGTACACTGAAGCTTTCTTT	.	TRBV5-1	TRBJ1-1	.
CASSQLGPEADTQYF	TGCGCCAGCAGTCAGCTCGGTCCTGAGGCGGATACGCAGTATTTT	.	TRBV5-1	TRBJ2-3	.
CAGREGGQETQYF	TGTGCCGGACGGGAGGGCGGACAAGAGACCCAGTACTTC	.	TRBV28	TRBJ2-5	TRBD2
CASSLLAPGGAFF	TGTGCCAGCAGTTTATTGGCCCCCGGAGGAGCTTTCTTT	.	TRBV28	TRBJ1-1	.
CASSEGLAGGTDTQYF	TGTGCCAGCAGTGAAGGGCTAGCGGGAGGTACAGATACGCAGTATTTT	.	TRBV6-1	TRBJ2-3	TRBD2
CASSSATTGQNIQYF	TGTGCCAGCAGTTCCGCCACGACAGGTCAGAACATTCAGTACTTC	.	TRBV6-5	TRBJ2-4	.
CASSPDTPKNTGELFF	TGCGCCAGCAGCCCAGACACCCCAAAGAACACCGGGGAGCTGTTTTTT	.	TRBV5-1	TRBJ2-2	.
CASSLSERPSYNEQFF	TGTGCCAGCTCACTGAGTGAGCGGCCTTCCTACAATGAGCAGTTCTTC	.	TRBV18	TRBJ2-1	.
CASSSGLPGAFYEQYF	TGTGCCAGCAGCTCGGGACTACCGGGAGCGTTCTACGAGCAGTACTTC	.	TRBV13	TRBJ2-7	TRBD2
CASSRGIYEQYF	TGTGCCAGCAGCCGAGGAATCTACGAGCAGTACTTC	.	TRBV14	TRBJ2-7	.
CAWTSSGNTIYF	TGTGCCTGGACCAGCTCTGGAAACACCATATATTTT	once	TRBV30	TRBJ1-3	.
CASSLGVDQPQHF	TGCGCCAGCAGCTTGGGGGTTGATCAGCCCCAGCATTTT	.	TRBV5-1	TRBJ1-5	.
CATSDLWGTGELFF	TGTGCCACCAGTGATTTGTGGGGAACCGGGGAGCTGTTTTTT	.	TRBV24-1	TRBJ2-2	.
CASPPPGAQSTDTQYF	TGTGCCAGCCCCCCCCCAGGGGCGCAAAGTACAGATACGCAGTATTTT	.	TRBV28	TRBJ2-3	.
CAISERRSFDTEAFF	TGTGCCATCAGTGAAAGGCGAAGTTTCGACACTGAAGCTTTCTTT	.	TRBV10-3	TRBJ1-1	.
CASSYGAAEAFF	TGTGCCAGCAGTTACGGGGCCGCTGAAGCTTTCTTT	.	TRBV6-5	TRBJ1-1	.
CASSFPKGASYGYTF	TGTGCCAGCAGTTTTCCCAAAGGGGCGAGCTATGGCTACACCTTC	.	TRBV28	TRBJ1-2	.
CASSLSRVSTGELFF	TGTGCCAGTAGTCTCTCGCGGGTCTCCACCGGGGAGCTGTTTTTT	.	TRBV19	TRBJ2-2	.
CASSLSAGGNYGYTF	TGTGCCAGCAGTTTATCGGCAGGGGGCAACTATGGCTACACCTTC	.	TRBV27	TRBJ1-2	TRBD1
CASSEGALAKQETQYF	TGTGCCAGCAGTGAAGGGGCACTAGCGAAGCAAGAGACCCAGTACTTC	.	TRBV2	TRBJ2-5	TRBD2
CASSSGQGASDYGYTF	TGTGCCAGCAGCTCAGGACAGGGGGCCTCGGACTATGGCTACACCTTC	.	TRBV7-3	TRBJ1-2	TRBD1
CSGGAYQGEQYF	TGCAGCGGCGGGGCATACCAAGGCGAGCAGTACTTC	.	TRBV29-1	TRBJ2-7	.
CASSAGRLAPQHF	TGTGCCAGCAGTGCAGGGCGGCTGGCCCCTCAGCATTTT	.	TRBV6-4	TRBJ1-5	.
CASSLSDRGYEQYF	TGTGCCAGCAGCCTTTCGGACAGGGGGTACGAGCAGTACTTC	once	TRBV3-1/TRBV3-2	TRBJ2-7	TRBD1
CASSLSSGRFGIQYF	TGTGCCAGCTCACTTTCTAGCGGGAGATTTGGCATTCAGTACTTC	.	TRBV18	TRBJ2-4	TRBD2
CASSTQGLKSTDTQYF	TGTGCCAGCAGCACCCAGGGGCTGAAAAGCACAGATACGCAGTATTTT	.	TRBV13	TRBJ2-3	.
CASSVGQGEETQYF	TGCGCCAGCAGCGTGGGACAGGGTGAAGAGACCCAGTACTTC	.	TRBV5-1	TRBJ2-5	TRBD1
CASSEAGTNTEAFF	TGTGCCAGCAGTGAGGCGGGGACGAACACTGAAGCTTTCTTT	.	TRBV2	TRBJ1-1	.
CASSRNFRQEETQYF	TGTGCCAGCAGCCGGAACTTTAGACAGGAAGAGACCCAGTACTTC	.	TRBV5-6	TRBJ2-5	.
CASSFAGGHTQYF	TGTGCCAGCAGTTTCGCGGGAGGGCATACGCAGTATTTT	.	TRBV12-3/TRBV12-4	TRBJ2-3	TRBD2
CSARGPIEQFF	TGCAGTGCTAGAGGTCCCATAGAGCAGTTCTTC	.	TRBV20-1	TRBJ2-1	.
CSAAGGSGEKLFF	TGCAGCGCCGCAGGGGGTTCGGGTGAAAAACTGTTTTTT	.	TRBV29-1	TRBJ1-4	TRBD1
CASSSGNRGQPQHF	TGTGCCAGCAGTTCAGGAAACAGGGGTCAGCCCCAGCATTTT	.	TRBV27	TRBJ1-5	TRBD1
CASSRGGLNYGYTF	TGTGCCAGCAGTCGGGGGGGACTGAACTATGGCTACACCTTC	.	TRBV28	TRBJ1-2	.
CASIVGGARTGELFF	TGTGCCAGTATAGTTGGGGGGGCCCGCACCGGGGAGCTGTTTTTT	.	TRBV28	TRBJ2-2	.
CASMQTRTAYEQYF	TGTGCCAGCATGCAAACAAGGACGGCCTACGAGCAGTACTTC	.	TRBV6-5	TRBJ2-7	.
CASRRRTGYHEQYF	TGTGCCAGCAGACGAAGGACAGGGTACCACGAGCAGTACTTC	.	TRBV27	TRBJ2-7	TRBD1
CASSFGRGNSPLHF	TGTGCCAGCAGCTTTGGTAGGGGGAATTCACCCCTCCACTTT	.	TRBV11-2	TRBJ1-6	.
CASSELLGGQRIQYF	TGTGCCAGCAGTGAATTGCTAGGAGGACAGAGAATACAGTACTTC	.	TRBV6-1	TRBJ2-7	.
CASSLAKQNNEQFF	TGCGCCAGCAGCTTGGCCAAACAAAACAATGAGCAGTTCTTC	.	TRBV5-1	TRBJ2-1	.
CAISGSGQTNEQFF	TGTGCCATCAGTGGATCGGGGCAGACAAATGAGCAGTTCTTC	.	TRBV10-3	TRBJ2-1	.
CASSIGQGNQPQHF	TGTGCCAGTAGTATTGGGCAGGGCAATCAGCCCCAGCATTTT	.	TRBV19	TRBJ1-5	.
CTSSLVGLGYTF	TGTACCAGCAGCTTGGTGGGACTCGGCTACACCTTC	.	TRBV5-8	TRBJ1-2	.
CASSLQVSSYEQYF	TGTGCCAGCAGTCTCCAGGTCAGCTCCTACGAGCAGTACTTC	.	TRBV27	TRBJ2-7	.
CATSRPGASEEKLFF	TGTGCCACCAGCAGGCCCGGGGCTTCGGAAGAAAAACTGTTTTTT	.	TRBV15	TRBJ1-4	.
CASSEPGSGTGATEAFF	TGTGCCAGCAGTGAACCTGGATCCGGGACAGGGGCCACTGAAGCTTTCTTT	.	TRBV6-1	TRBJ1-1	TRBD1
CASSPKASGQGITDTQYF	TGTGCCAGCAGCCCCAAAGCCTCCGGACAGGGGATCACAGATACGCAGTATTTT	.	TRBV3-1/TRBV3-2	TRBJ2-3	TRBD1
CASNQGQTNEKLFF	TGTGCCAGCAACCAGGGACAGACTAATGAAAAACTGTTTTTT	.	TRBV3-1/TRBV3-2	TRBJ1-4	TRBD1
CASSLEGAGGELFF	TGCGCCAGCAGCTTGGAGGGAGCGGGCGGGGAGCTGTTTTTT	.	TRBV5-1	TRBJ2-2	.
CASSSSLRGSTDTQYF	TGTGCCAGCAGCTCCTCTCTGCGGGGTAGCACAGATACGCAGTATTTT	.	TRBV11-2	TRBJ2-3	.
CASSYSSGGAYSHEQYF	TGTGCCAGCAGTTACTCGTCCGGGGGCGCGTATTCCCACGAGCAGTACTTC	.	TRBV6-2/TRBV6-3	TRBJ2-7	.